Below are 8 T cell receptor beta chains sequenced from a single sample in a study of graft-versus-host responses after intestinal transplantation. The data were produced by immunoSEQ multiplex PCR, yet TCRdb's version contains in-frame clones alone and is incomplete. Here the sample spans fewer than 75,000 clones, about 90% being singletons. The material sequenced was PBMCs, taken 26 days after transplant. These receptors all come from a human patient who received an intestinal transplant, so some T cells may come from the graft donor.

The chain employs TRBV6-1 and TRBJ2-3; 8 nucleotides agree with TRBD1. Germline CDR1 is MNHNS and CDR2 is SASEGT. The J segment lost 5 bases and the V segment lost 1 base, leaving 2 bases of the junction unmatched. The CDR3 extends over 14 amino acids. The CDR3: CASSEDTGGDTQYF. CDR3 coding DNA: TGTGCCAGCAGTGAAGACACAGGGGGAGATACGCAGTATTTT.

The CDR3 reads CASSQGTAGNTIYF. The CDR3 DNA sequence: TGTGCCAGCAGCCAGGGGACCGCCGGAAACACCATATATTTT. V gene TRBV7-6 combines with J gene TRBJ1-3; D is possibly TRBD1 (6 bases). Trimming removed 5 bases at V and 4 bases at J, with 12 bases between. Germline loops: CDR1 SGHVS, CDR2 FNYEAQ. The CDR3 consists of 14 residues.

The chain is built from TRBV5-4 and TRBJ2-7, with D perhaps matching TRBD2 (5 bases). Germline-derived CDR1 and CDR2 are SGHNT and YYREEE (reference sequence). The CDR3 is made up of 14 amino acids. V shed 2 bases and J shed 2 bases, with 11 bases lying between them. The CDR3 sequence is CASSFSGSPYEQYV. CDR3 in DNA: TGTGCCAGCAGCTTTTCGGGGTCCCCCTACGAGCAGTACGTC.

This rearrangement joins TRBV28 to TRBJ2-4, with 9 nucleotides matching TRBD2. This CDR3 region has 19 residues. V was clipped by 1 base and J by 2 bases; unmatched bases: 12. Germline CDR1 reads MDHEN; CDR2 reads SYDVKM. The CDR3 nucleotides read TGTGCCAGCAGTTTATATGGCGCGGGGGGGCCCGGGTCCAAAAACATTCAGTACTTC. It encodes CASSLYGAGGPGSKNIQYF.

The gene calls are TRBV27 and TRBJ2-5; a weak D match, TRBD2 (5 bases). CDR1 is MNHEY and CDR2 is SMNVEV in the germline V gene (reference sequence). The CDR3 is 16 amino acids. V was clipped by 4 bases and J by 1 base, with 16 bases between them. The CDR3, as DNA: TGTGCCAGCAGTTCAGAGGCGGGCGGGTCCCAAGAGACCCAGTACTTC. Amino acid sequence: CASSSEAGGSQETQYF.

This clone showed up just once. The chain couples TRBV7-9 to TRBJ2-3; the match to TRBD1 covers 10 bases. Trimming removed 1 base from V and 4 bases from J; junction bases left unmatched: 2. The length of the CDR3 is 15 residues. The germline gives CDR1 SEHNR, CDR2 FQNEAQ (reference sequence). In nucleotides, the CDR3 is TGTGCCAGCAGCTTAGGGACAGGGGGGGCAGATACGCAGTATTTT. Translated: CASSLGTGGADTQYF.

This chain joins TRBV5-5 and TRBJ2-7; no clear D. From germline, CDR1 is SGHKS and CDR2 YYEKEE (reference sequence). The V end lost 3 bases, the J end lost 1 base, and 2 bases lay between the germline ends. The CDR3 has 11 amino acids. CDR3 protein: CASSSSYEQYF. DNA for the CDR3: TGTGCCAGCAGCTCTTCCTACGAGCAGTACTTC.

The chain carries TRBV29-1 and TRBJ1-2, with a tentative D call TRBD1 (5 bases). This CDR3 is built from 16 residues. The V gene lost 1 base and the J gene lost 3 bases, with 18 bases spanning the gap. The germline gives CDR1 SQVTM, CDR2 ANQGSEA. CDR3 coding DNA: TGCAGCGTTGAAGGGGTATTTATCTCGGGGGACTATGGCTACACCTTC. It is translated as CSVEGVFISGDYGYTF. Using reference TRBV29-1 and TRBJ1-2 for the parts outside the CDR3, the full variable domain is SAVISQKPSRDICQRGTSLTIQCQVDSQVTMMFWYRQQPGQSLTLIATANQGSEATYESGFVIDKFPISRPNLTFSTLTVSNMSPEDSSIYLCSVEGVFISGDYGYTFGSGTRLTVV.